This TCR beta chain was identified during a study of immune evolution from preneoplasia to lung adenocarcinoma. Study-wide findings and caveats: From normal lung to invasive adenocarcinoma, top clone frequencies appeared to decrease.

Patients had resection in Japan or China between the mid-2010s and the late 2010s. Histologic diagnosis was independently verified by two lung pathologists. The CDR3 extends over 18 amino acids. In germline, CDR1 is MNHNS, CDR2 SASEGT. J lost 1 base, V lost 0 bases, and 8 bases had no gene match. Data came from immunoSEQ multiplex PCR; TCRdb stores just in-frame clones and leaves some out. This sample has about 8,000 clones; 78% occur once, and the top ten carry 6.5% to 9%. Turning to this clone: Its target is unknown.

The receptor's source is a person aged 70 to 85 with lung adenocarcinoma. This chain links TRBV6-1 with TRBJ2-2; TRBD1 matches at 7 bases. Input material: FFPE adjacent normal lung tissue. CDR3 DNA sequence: TGTGCCAGCAGTGAAGCGCTAGGGGGCGCAGGGAACACCGGGGAGCTGTTTTTT. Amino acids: CASSEALGGAGNTGELFF.